This T cell receptor (beta chain) appears in the sequencing data of a study of blood T cell repertoires in COVID-19. At the level of the study: Acute and convalescent COVID-19 specimens originated in the United States, Italy and Spain. The cDNA or gDNA used as material had been derived from T cells, B-cell-depleted T cells, or PBMCs.

This CDR3 has 13 amino acids. The trim removed 3 bases at V and 6 bases at J, leaving 5 bases unmatched. Germline V gene data show CDR1 as MNHEY and CDR2 as SMNVEV (reference sequence). In the authors' methods: It was from reference gene primer amplification that nucleated cell counts were estimated. Generated by immunoSEQ multiplex PCR, the TCRdb table keeps only in-frame clones and is missing some. Clonal size and the V and J genes are those of that table, whereas D and trimming came from the DNA. The data hold over 150,000 clones, with roughly 84% observed a single time. This rearrangement joins TRBV27 to TRBJ2-7; TRBD1 agrees at 7 bases. The receptor comes from a man aged 40-49 years with acute or convalescent COVID-19. Sequencing used peripheral blood. CDR3 DNA: TGTGCCAGCAGTTTCTTTGACAGGGCCGAGCAGTACTTC. Translated, it gives CASSFFDRAEQYF.